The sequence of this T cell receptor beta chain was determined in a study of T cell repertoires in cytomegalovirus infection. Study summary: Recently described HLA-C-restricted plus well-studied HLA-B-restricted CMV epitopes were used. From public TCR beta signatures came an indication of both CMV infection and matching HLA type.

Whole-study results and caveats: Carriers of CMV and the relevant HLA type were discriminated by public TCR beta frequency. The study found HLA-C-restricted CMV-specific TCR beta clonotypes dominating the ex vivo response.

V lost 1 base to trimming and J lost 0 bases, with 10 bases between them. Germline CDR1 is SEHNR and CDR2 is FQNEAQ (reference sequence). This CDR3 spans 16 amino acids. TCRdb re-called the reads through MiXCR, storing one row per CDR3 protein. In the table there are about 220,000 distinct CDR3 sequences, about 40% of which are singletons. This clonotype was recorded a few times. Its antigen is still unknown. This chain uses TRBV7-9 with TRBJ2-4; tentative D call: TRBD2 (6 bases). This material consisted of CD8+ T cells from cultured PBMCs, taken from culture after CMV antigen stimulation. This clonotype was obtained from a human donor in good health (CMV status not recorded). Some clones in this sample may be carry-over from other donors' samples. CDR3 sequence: CASSLGREIAKNIQYF. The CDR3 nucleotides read TGTGCCAGCAGCTTAGGTCGGGAGATAGCCAAAAACATTCAGTACTTC.